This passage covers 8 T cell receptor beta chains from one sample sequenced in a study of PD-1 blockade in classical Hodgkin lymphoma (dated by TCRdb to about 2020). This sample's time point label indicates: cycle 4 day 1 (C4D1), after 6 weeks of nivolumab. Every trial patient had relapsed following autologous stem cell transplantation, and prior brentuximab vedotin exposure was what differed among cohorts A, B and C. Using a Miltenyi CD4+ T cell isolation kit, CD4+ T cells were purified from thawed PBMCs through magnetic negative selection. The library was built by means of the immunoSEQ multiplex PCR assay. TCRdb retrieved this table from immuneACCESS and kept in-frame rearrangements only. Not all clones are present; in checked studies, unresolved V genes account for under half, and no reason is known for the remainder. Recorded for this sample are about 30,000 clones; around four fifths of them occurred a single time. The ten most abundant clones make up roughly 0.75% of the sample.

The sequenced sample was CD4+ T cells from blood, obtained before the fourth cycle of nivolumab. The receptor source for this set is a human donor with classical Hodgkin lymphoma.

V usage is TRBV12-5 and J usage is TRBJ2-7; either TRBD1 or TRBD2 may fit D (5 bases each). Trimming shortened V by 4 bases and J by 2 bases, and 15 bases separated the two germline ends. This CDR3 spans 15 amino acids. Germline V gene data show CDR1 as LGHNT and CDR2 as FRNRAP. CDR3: CASGWSRDGAYEQYF. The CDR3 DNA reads TGTGCTAGTGGTTGGAGCCGGGACGGGGCCTACGAGCAGTACTTC.

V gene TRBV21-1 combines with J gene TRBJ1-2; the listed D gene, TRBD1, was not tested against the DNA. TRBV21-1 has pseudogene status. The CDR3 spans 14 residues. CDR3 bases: TGTGCCAGCAGCAAAGGGCTCAGTCACTATGGCTACACCTTC. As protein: CASSKGLSHYGYTF.

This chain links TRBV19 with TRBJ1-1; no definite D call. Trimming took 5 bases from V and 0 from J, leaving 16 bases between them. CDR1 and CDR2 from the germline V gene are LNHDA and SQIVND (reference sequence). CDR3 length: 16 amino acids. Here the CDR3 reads CASSVRTGTMNTEAFF. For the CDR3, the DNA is TGTGCCAGTAGTGTTAGGACCGGTACCATGAACACTGAAGCTTTCTTT.

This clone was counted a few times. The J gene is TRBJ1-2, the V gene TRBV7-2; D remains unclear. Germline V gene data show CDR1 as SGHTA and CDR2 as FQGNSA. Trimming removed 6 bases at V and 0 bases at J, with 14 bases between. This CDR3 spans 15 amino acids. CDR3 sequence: CASREGGFANYGYTF. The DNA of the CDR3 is TGTGCCAGCAGAGAAGGAGGCTTTGCTAACTATGGCTACACCTTC.

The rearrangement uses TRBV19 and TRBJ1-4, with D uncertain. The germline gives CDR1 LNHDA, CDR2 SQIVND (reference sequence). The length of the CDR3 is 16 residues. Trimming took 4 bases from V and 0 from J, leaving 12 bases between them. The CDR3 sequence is CASSTGLQSTNEKLFF. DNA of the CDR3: TGTGCCAGTAGTACCGGCTTACAGTCAACTAATGAAAAACTGTTTTTT.

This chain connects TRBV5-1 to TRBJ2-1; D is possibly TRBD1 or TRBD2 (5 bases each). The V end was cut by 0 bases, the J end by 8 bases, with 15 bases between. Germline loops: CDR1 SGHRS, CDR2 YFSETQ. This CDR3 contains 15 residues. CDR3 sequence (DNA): TGCGCCAGCAGCTTGGGGCAGGGCGGGTTACATGAGCAGTTCTTC. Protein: CASSLGQGGLHEQFF.

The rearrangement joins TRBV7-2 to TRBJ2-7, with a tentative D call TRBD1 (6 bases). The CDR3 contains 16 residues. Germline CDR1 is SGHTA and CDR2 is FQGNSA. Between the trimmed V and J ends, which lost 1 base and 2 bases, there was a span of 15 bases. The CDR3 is CASSLVGWTDTYEQYF. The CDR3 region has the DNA TGTGCCAGCAGCTTAGTGGGATGGACAGATACCTACGAGCAGTACTTC.

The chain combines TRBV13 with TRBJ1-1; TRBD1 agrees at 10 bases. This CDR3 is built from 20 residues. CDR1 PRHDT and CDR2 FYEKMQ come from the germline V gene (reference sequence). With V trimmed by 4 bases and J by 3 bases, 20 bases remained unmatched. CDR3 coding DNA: TGTGCCAGCAGCTCTGAAGGACAGGGGGGCGTGAGGTGGGCGGACACTGAAGCTTTCTTT. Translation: CASSSEGQGGVRWADTEAFF.